These T cell receptor beta chains were read from a single sample in a study of CD8 T cells in ankylosing spondylitis. Using its own MiXCR run on the 5' RACE reads, TCRdb lists one record per CDR3 protein. This sample has under 250,000 distinct CDR3 sequences, with roughly a third found just once. The sequencing input was blood, either unsorted or a sorted T cell fraction (not recorded which). These receptors were taken from a male donor with ankylosing spondylitis or in good health (not recorded which). Both conserved end residues are part of each CDR3. D genes are given only for firm matches. Clone size is shown for a subset of rows, as once, few, many or a class of expanded clone.

d_call | j_call | clone_size | v_call | cdr3_nt | cdr3_aa
. | TRBJ2-3 | . | TRBV7-8 | TGTGCCAGCAGCTTAGCACTAGCCCTTAGCACAGATACGCAGTATTTT | CASSLALALSTDTQYF
TRBD2 | TRBJ2-5 | . | TRBV12-3/TRBV12-4 | TGTGCCAGCAGTTTCCAAGCGGGGCAAGAGACCCAGTACTTC | CASSFQAGQETQYF
TRBD2 | TRBJ2-5 | . | TRBV28 | TGTGCCAGCAGTTTAGGGGTAGCGGGGGGGATTCAAGAGACCCAGTACTTC | CASSLGVAGGIQETQYF
. | TRBJ2-7 | . | TRBV2 | TGTGCCAGCAGTGAAGTGAGGGTTCTCAACGAGCAGTACTTC | CASSEVRVLNEQYF
TRBD1 | TRBJ2-7 | few | TRBV27 | TGTGCCAGCAGTTTATGGACAGGGGCCGAGCAGTACTTC | CASSLWTGAEQYF
TRBD2 | TRBJ2-7 | . | TRBV27 | TGTGCCAGCAGTTTGCGGGGGGGGGTTTACGAGCAGTACTTC | CASSLRGGVYEQYF
. | TRBJ2-3 | . | TRBV5-6 | TGTGCCAGCAGCTTGTTTCGGGGGGATACGCAGTATTTT | CASSLFRGDTQYF
. | TRBJ1-1 | . | TRBV29-1 | TGCAGCGTCAGGGGTAACACTGAAGCTTTCTTT | CSVRGNTEAFF
. | TRBJ2-1 | many | TRBV10-3 | TGTGCCATCAGTGAACAGCTAGTCGATGAGCAGTTCTTC | CAISEQLVDEQFF
TRBD1 | TRBJ2-1 | few | TRBV6-5 | TGTGCCAGCAGTTACTCCCTCGGGACAGGGGGCTATGAGCAGTTCTTC | CASSYSLGTGGYEQFF
. | TRBJ1-5 | . | TRBV28 | TGTGCCAGCAGCCTTGATTGGAGCAATCAGCCCCAGCATTTT | CASSLDWSNQPQHF
. | TRBJ1-2 | few | TRBV20-1 | TGCAGTGCTAGAGATACTTCCCGGGAGGCACCTGGCTACACCTTC | CSARDTSREAPGYTF
. | TRBJ2-1 | . | TRBV27 | TGTGCCAGCAGTCAGATAAACTACAATGAGCAGTTCTTC | CASSQINYNEQFF
TRBD1 | TRBJ2-6 | few | TRBV12-3/TRBV12-4 | TGTGCCAGCAGTGAATACAGGGGGGATGGGGCCAACGTCCTGACTTTC | CASSEYRGDGANVLTF
TRBD2 | TRBJ2-3 | . | TRBV12-3/TRBV12-4 | TGTGCCAGCAGTGGGTGGGGCGGGGGAGATACGCAGTATTTT | CASSGWGGGDTQYF
. | TRBJ2-3 | . | TRBV5-6 | TGTGCCAGCAGGCTGAATGAGGATACGCAGTATTTT | CASRLNEDTQYF
TRBD1 | TRBJ2-7 | few | TRBV28 | TGTGCCAGCAGTTTACCCGGGACAGGGGGCTCCTACGAGCAGTACTTC | CASSLPGTGGSYEQYF
. | TRBJ2-5 | few | TRBV29-1 | TGCAGCGTTGATATCGTGGGGGCAGAGACCCAGTACTTC | CSVDIVGAETQYF
. | TRBJ2-5 | few | TRBV5-1 | TGCGCCAGCAGCTTGGAGGGCCAAGAGACCCAGTACTTC | CASSLEGQETQYF
. | TRBJ2-3 | many | TRBV29-1 | TGCAGCGTTGATGGACTATCCGTGGATACGCAGTATTTT | CSVDGLSVDTQYF
. | TRBJ1-6 | . | TRBV10-2 | TGCGCCAGCAGGCCCCTTGGCTTCTATAATTCACCCCTCCACTTT | CASRPLGFYNSPLHF
TRBD2 | TRBJ2-7 | once | TRBV25-1 | TGTGCCAGCAGGAGAGCCGAGAGCGGGGCGCAGTACTTC | CASRRAESGAQYF
. | TRBJ2-1 | . | TRBV20-1 | TGCAGTGCTAGAGACTCGGGGGAGTACAATGAGCAGTTCTTC | CSARDSGEYNEQFF
. | TRBJ1-4 | few | TRBV20-1 | TGCAGTGCTAGCCGGCGTTCTAATGAAAAACTGTTTTTT | CSASRRSNEKLFF
. | TRBJ2-2 | . | TRBV12-3/TRBV12-4 | TGTGCCAGCAATGGACAGAACACCGGGGAGCTGTTTTTT | CASNGQNTGELFF
. | TRBJ1-2 | few | TRBV4-2 | TGTGCCAGCAGCCCCTACAGAGCTAACTATGGCTACACCTTC | CASSPYRANYGYTF